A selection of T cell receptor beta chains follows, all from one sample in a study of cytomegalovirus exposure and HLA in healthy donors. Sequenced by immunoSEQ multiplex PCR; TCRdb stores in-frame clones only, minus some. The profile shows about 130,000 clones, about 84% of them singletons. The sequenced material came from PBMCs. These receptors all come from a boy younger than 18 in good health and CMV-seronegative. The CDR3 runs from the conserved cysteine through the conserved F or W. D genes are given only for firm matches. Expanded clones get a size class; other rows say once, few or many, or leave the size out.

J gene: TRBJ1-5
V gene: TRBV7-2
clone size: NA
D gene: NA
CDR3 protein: CASSITGTPFNQPQHF
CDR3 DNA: TGTGCCAGCAGCATCACCGGGACACCATTCAATCAGCCCCAGCATTTT

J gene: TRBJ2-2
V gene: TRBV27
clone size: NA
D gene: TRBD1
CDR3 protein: CASSPGTVHGELFF
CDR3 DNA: TGTGCCAGCAGCCCCGGGACAGTCCACGGGGAGCTGTTTTTT

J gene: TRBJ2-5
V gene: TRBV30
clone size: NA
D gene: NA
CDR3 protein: CAWSVGQGRETQYF
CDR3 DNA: TGTGCCTGGAGTGTAGGGCAGGGTCGGGAGACCCAGTACTTC

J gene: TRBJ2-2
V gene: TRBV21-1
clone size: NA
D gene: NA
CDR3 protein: CASSNRRSQGNTGELFF
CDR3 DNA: TGTGCCAGCAGCAATCGCCGTTCCCAGGGGAACACCGGGGAGCTGTTTTTT

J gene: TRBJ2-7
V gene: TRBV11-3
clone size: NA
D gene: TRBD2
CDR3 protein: CASSSGSLPGGEQYF
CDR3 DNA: TGTGCCAGCAGCTCCGGTAGTCTCCCCGGGGGGGAGCAGTACTTC

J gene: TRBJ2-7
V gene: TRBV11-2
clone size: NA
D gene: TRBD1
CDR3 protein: CASSGDRAAYEQYF
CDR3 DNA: TGTGCCAGCAGCGGGGACAGGGCCGCCTACGAGCAGTACTTC

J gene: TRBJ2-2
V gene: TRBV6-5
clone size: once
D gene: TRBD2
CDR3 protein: CASAAGGFPGELFF
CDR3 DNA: TGTGCTTCGGCAGCGGGAGGGTTCCCCGGGGAGCTGTTTTTT

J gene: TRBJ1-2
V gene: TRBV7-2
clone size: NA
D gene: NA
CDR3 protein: CASSLGSTVNYGYTF
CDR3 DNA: TGTGCCAGCAGCCTGGGGAGTACAGTCAACTATGGCTACACCTTC

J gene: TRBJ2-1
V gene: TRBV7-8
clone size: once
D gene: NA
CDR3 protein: CASSLDRLGANEQFF
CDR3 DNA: TGTGCCAGCAGCCTGGACAGACTGGGAGCCAATGAGCAGTTCTTC

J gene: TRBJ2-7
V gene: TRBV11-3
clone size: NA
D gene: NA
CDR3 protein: CASSLDLGASTYEQYF
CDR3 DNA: TGTGCCAGCAGCTTAGATCTGGGAGCGAGTACTTACGAGCAGTACTTC

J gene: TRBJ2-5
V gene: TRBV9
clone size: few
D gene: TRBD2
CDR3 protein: CASSVAAAGGFQETQYF
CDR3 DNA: TGTGCCAGCAGCGTAGCGGCAGCGGGAGGGTTCCAAGAGACCCAGTACTTC

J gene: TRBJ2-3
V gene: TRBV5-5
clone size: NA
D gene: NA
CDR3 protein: CASSLEGLADTQYF
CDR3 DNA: TGTGCCAGCAGCTTGGAGGGGCTGGCAGATACGCAGTATTTT

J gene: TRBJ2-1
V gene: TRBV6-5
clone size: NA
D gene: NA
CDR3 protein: CASSYGRPPSRGFF
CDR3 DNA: TGTGCCAGCAGTTACGGGAGACCACCGAGCAGGGGGTTCTTC

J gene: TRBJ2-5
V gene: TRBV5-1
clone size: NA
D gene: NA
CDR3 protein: CASSLDGYEQYF
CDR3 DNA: TGCGCCAGCAGCTTGGACGGGTATGAGCAGTACTTC

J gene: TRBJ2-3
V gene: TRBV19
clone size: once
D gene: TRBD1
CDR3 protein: CASSPWAGTGGDTQYF
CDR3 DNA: TGTGCCAGTAGTCCGTGGGCCGGGACAGGGGGGGATACGCAGTATTTT

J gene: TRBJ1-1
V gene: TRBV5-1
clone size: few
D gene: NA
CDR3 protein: CASSLGQYTEAFF
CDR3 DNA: TGCGCCAGCAGCTTGGGGCAGTACACTGAAGCTTTCTTT